What follows are 8 T cell receptor beta chains derived from one specimen sequenced in a study of blood T cell repertoires in COVID-19. TCRdb's table, derived via immunoSEQ multiplex PCR, lists solely in-frame clones and lacks some. The sample contains 200,000 to 250,000 clones, roughly four fifths of which appear only once. The material sequenced was peripheral blood. All receptors come from a man between 45 and 60 years old with acute or convalescent COVID-19.

The chain combines TRBV27 with TRBJ2-1; TRBD1 agrees at 8 bases. V shed 6 bases, J shed 9 bases, and the junction held 10 bases outside the gene matches. Per germline, CDR1 MNHEY and CDR2 SMNVEV (reference sequence). This CDR3 has 14 amino acids. The CDR3 sequence: CASRLTGEEGEQFF. CDR3 in DNA: TGTGCCAGCAGATTGACAGGGGAGGAGGGTGAGCAGTTCTTC.

The chain carries TRBV28 and TRBJ1-5, with no clear D. The CDR3 sequence is 13 residues long. CDR1 is MDHEN, CDR2 SYDVKM, per germline. V dropped 5 bases and J dropped 4 bases, with 9 bases sitting between them. CDR3 nucleotides: TGTGCCAGCAGTAAAGAGGCTAATCAGCCCCAGCATTTT. This gives the protein CASSKEANQPQHF. Full variable domain (missing parts from reference TRBV28 and TRBJ1-5): DVKVTQSSRYLVKRTGEKVFLECVQDMDHENMFWYRQDPGLGLRLIYFSYDVKMKEKGDIPEGYSVSREKKERFSLILESASTNQTSMYLCASSKEANQPQHFGDGTRLSIL.

J is TRBJ2-2 and V is TRBV24-1; tentative D call: TRBD2 (5 bases). This CDR3 is 12 amino acids long. Trimming removed 9 bases from V and 4 bases from J, with 8 bases in between. Germline V gene data show CDR1 as KGHDR and CDR2 as SFDVKD. CDR3 nucleotide sequence: TGTGCCACCTCACGGGGCACCGGGGAGCTGTTTTTT. Translated: CATSRGTGELFF.

V is TRBV27 and J is TRBJ1-2, with 9 bases identical to TRBD1. This CDR3 has 17 amino acids. CDR1 MNHEY and CDR2 SMNVEV come from the germline V gene (reference sequence). Trimming at V came to 2 bases and at J to 4 bases, leaving 11 bases not matched to a gene. As DNA, the CDR3 is TGTGCCAGCAGTTTAACAGGGGGCCTAGCAGGAATCTATGGCTACACCTTC. Its translation: CASSLTGGLAGIYGYTF.

The chain uses TRBV11-2 and TRBJ2-2; weak D call: TRBD1 (6 bases). Deletions cut 5 bases from V and 5 bases from J, with 12 bases between. CDR3 length: 14 amino acids. Germline CDR1 and CDR2: SGHAT and FQNNGV. CDR3 region: CASSHYRVTGELFF. The CDR3 DNA follows: TGTGCCAGCAGCCACTACAGGGTTACCGGGGAGCTGTTTTTT.

This clone has only a few counts. CDR3 nucleotide sequence: TGCGCCAGCAGCTTGGTGCTTGGGACAGGGAATAATTCACCCCTCCACTTT. Residues: CASSLVLGTGNNSPLHF. This rearrangement joins TRBV5-1 to TRBJ1-6; 9 nucleotides line up with TRBD1. This CDR3 spans 17 amino acids. Germline V gives CDR1 SGHRS, CDR2 YFSETQ. V lost 0 bases and J lost 5; bases outside the gene matches: 6.

The table lists this clone with a few counts. This specimen includes other DNA sequences encoding the same CDR3. The chain has TRBV27 and TRBJ1-5; D gene unclear. This CDR3 contains 13 residues. V gave up 2 bases and J gave up 7 bases, with 9 bases separating them. The germline V gene encodes CDR1 MNHEY and CDR2 SMNVEV (reference sequence). CDR3 sequence: CASSLAGGQPQHF. For the CDR3, the DNA is TGTGCCAGCAGTTTAGCGGGCGGCCAGCCCCAGCATTTT.

This sequence joins TRBV18 and TRBJ2-3, with TRBD1 as a possible D gene (6 bases). V lost 6 bases and J 3 bases, leaving 22 bases between the germline ends. Germline CDR1 KGHSH, CDR2 LQKENI. The CDR3 has 17 residues. The CDR3 loop reads CASSVQAGQLKTDTQYF. DNA of the CDR3: TGTGCCAGCTCCGTTCAGGCAGGACAGCTGAAGACAGATACGCAGTATTTT.